This record concerns one T cell receptor beta chain sequence. This receptor's antigen is unknown. Within one base of it there is no much larger clone, and no base qualities were kept. The sample originates from a study of T cells in localized non-small cell lung cancer (dated by TCRdb to about 2020). Some background on the complete study: The study analyzed T cell repertoires of under 250 early-stage NSCLC patients, comparing tumors and uninvolved tumor-adjacent lungs. A mean age of roughly 66 years was recorded for the NSCLC patients, of whom 120 to 150 were male and about a hundred were female. The cohort consisted of a few hundred treatment-naive NSCLC patients whose localized lung tumors had been resected. The paper as a whole reports these results and caveats: Because of the exploratory design, TCR variables were selected using unadjusted p-values without false-discovery rate correction. Because multi-region tumor sequencing was not performed, intratumor heterogeneity could not be ruled out. Of the top 100 tumor clones, a median of about 53 were detected in paired uninvolved adjacent lung; about 28 were also among that lung's top 100. The highest T cell clonality was observed in uninvolved tumor-adjacent lung, where clonality exceeded that of tumor, suggesting that antigenic responses were more focused in uninvolved tumor-adjacent lung. Higher blood T cell density associated with longer overall survival, while higher adjacent-lung clonality associated with shorter survival.

At diagnosis, peripheral blood, uninvolved tumor-adjacent lung and tumor were collected and stored as a combination of fresh-frozen and FFPE material. Blood samples were analyzed as peripheral blood mononuclear cells for TCR repertoire profiling. The immunoSEQ Assay was used to sequence TCR beta CDR3 regions from DNA. The authors' analysis ran thus. T cell density was computed as TCR beta template counts normalized to usable DNA estimated by amplifying housekeeping genes. Richness was estimated with the preseqR package, extrapolating to 400,000 templates for PBMC samples and 120,000 templates for tissue samples. Clonality was defined by subtracting Pielou's evenness from one. Differential abundance testing on productive amino-acid clonotypes, with a minimum total count of 5 and an alpha of 0.1, was used to identify tissue-enriched TCRs. The Jaccard Index and the Morisita Overlap Index were used to quantify repertoire overlap between compartments. GLIPH grouped TCR beta CDR3s together with public tetramer-defined viral CDR3s, and a viral motif had to include at least three viral sequences and also show V-gene enrichment. TCRdb re-hosts the immuneACCESS table, in-frame sequences only. Its copies lack some clones; in the studies checked, an unresolved V gene accounts for under half of them, and the cause for the rest is not known. V and J calls and clone size are those listed in that table; D and trimming were worked out from the DNA. The sample table shows around 64,000 clones, and around 90% are seen once. Less than 25% of the sample goes to the ten largest clones.

The origin of this receptor is a man between 40 and 69 years old with stage I squamous cell lung carcinoma. Here the sequenced sample was peripheral blood, taken before any cancer treatment.

The nucleotide sequence reads TGTGCCAGTAGTGTTAATTTACAGGGGAATGGCTACACCTTC. The resulting protein is CASSVNLQGNGYTF. This receptor chain uses TRBV19 and TRBJ1-2; 7 central bases correspond to TRBD1. CDR1 and CDR2, looked up from the germline V gene (reference sequence), are LNHDA and SQIVND. Including the terminal cysteine and phenylalanine, the CDR3 comprises 14 residues. The kept DNA is CDR3 alone, 42 bases in frame from the first base. Trimmed from V: 5 bases; trimmed from J: 6 bases; junction bases lacking a gene match: 9. With the rest looked up from the reference TRBV19 and TRBJ1-2 genes rather than sequenced, the full variable domain is DGGITQSPKYLFRKEGQNVTLSCEQNLNHDAMYWYRQDPGQGLRLIYYSQIVNDFQKGDIAEGYSVSREKKESFPLTVTSAQKNPTAFYLCASSVNLQGNGYTFGSGTRLTVV.